These 17 T cell receptor beta chains originate from one sample sequenced in a study of regulatory T cells in long-lasting Graves disease. Time point noted: newly diagnosed GD, antithyroid drugs for less than 3 months. PBMCs provided the RNA from which the TCR library was made. Combining iRepertoire HTBI primers with Arm-PCR of CDR3 regions, the authors built TCR beta libraries. TCRdb recomputed calls from the multiplex PCR reads with MiXCR, one row per CDR3 protein. The repertoire holds fewer than 550,000 distinct CDR3 sequences, with 16% as singletons. The same data also went into a second study, on T cells in Graves' hyperthyroidism and ophthalmopathy.

This specimen was peripheral blood mononuclear cells (PBMCs), taken at new diagnosis, from a patient treated with antithyroid drugs. The receptors derive from a woman aged 40-60 years with Graves disease.

This clonotype was picked up many times. The chain has TRBV6-1 and TRBJ1-6; the match to TRBD1 covers 12 bases. With 2 bases clipped from V and 11 bases from J, the junction kept 10 bases outside the gene matches. CDR1 is MNHNS and CDR2 is SASEGT in the germline V gene. CDR3 length equals 17 residues. The DNA for the CDR3 is TGTGCCAGCAGTGAAACCTCGGGGACAGGGGGCGCGACACCCCTCCACTTT. Protein product: CASSETSGTGGATPLHF.

On this clonotype itself: Given the absence of the conserved phenylalanine or tryptophan at the CDR3 end, a read error is likely. This rearrangement joins TRBV19 to TRBJ1-1; D remains unclear. V lost 3 bases and J 0 bases, leaving 11 bases between the germline ends. This CDR3 is built from 15 residues. Germline lookup yields CDR1 LNHDA and CDR2 SQIVND (reference sequence). CDR3 DNA: TGTGCCAGTAGTATGTTTTCTGGCCTGAACACTGAAGCTTTCCTT. Encoded protein: CASSMFSGLNTEAFL.

The V and J genes are TRBV6-1 and TRBJ2-4; D is possibly TRBD2 (7 bases). Trimming removed 3 bases from V and 13 bases from J, with 19 bases in between. Germline V gene sequence: CDR1 MNHNS, CDR2 SASEGT. CDR3 size: 14 residues. The chain's CDR3 is CASSEGGPYNEQYF. In DNA, the CDR3 is TGTGCCAGCAGTGAGGGGGGGCCCTACAATGAGCAGTACTTC.

This chain links TRBV10-3 with TRBJ1-3; D call uncertain. This CDR3 has 14 residues. Germline-derived CDR1 and CDR2 are ENHRY and SYGVKD. V lost 1 base and J lost 4, with 8 bases in between. The CDR3: CAISEWAFGNTIYF. Here the CDR3 DNA reads TGTGCCATCAGTGAGTGGGCGTTCGGAAACACCATATATTTT.

This clonotype was counted between two and nine times. J is TRBJ2-2 and V is TRBV5-1; 8 nucleotides line up with TRBD1. CDR1 is SGHRS, CDR2 YFSETQ, per germline. V shed 1 base and J 4 bases; nucleotides not matched to a gene: 6. CDR3 length: 16 residues. CDR3 protein: CASSLSGQGSTGELFF. The DNA of the CDR3 is TGCGCCAGCAGCTTGTCCGGACAGGGATCCACCGGGGAGCTGTTTTTT.

This clonotype showed up many times. The CDR3 DNA follows: TGTGCCAGCAGTTTAGAGAGGGTGGATCAGCCCCAGCATTTT. Translating it yields CASSLERVDQPQHF. This chain links TRBV28 with TRBJ1-5; D not certain. Germline values: CDR1 MDHEN, CDR2 SYDVKM. The V end lost 2 bases, the J end lost 5 bases, and 10 bases lay between the germline ends. The CDR3 is made up of 14 amino acids.

The chain is built from TRBV19 and TRBJ2-5; 7 bases are shared with TRBD1. The CDR3 consists of 12 residues. V was pared by 5 bases and J by 11 bases, with 8 bases of the junction left unmatched. Germline CDR1 reads LNHDA; CDR2 reads SQIVND (reference sequence). CDR3: CASSDREWEQYF. Written as DNA, the CDR3 is TGTGCCAGTAGTGACAGGGAATGGGAGCAGTACTTC.

This clonotype was recorded many times. The genes are TRBV18 and TRBJ1-1, with D unresolved. Germline V gives CDR1 KGHSH, CDR2 LQKENI. The V end was cut by 0 bases, the J end by 8 bases, with 13 bases between. This CDR3 has 14 residues. The CDR3, as DNA: TGTGCCAGCTCACCACCTTCGTCTCGGGAGGAAGCTTTCTTT. Residues: CASSPPSSREEAFF. Filled out from reference TRBV18 and TRBJ1-1, the complete variable domain reads NAGVMQNPRHLVRRRGQEARLRCSPMKGHSHVYWYRQLPEEGLKFMVYLQKENIIDESGMPKERFSAEFPKEGPSILRIQQVVRGDSAAYFCASSPPSSREEAFFGQGTRLTVV.

This clonotype was observed many times. This chain joins TRBV7-2 and TRBJ2-5; D perhaps matches TRBD2 (5 bases). CDR1 SGHTA and CDR2 FQGNSA come from the germline V gene. Trimming cost V 5 bases and J 2 bases, with 15 bases left between them. This CDR3 is built from 15 residues. CDR3 loop: CASSEFGLRQETQYF. CDR3 nucleotide sequence: TGTGCCAGCAGCGAATTCGGACTGAGACAAGAGACCCAGTACTTC.

This clonotype was counted at least ten times. The genes are TRBV12-3 or TRBV12-4 and TRBJ1-1, with D perhaps matching TRBD1 (6 bases). The CDR3 spans 12 residues. V lost 6 bases and J 8 bases, leaving 13 bases between the germline ends. CDR3 nucleotides: TGTGCCAGCAGAACGACAGGACGCGAAGCTTTCTTT. Protein: CASRTTGREAFF.

Details on this clonotype: A much larger clone differs by one base, so this may be a read error. V and J are TRBV6-1 and TRBJ2-1; D assignment may be TRBD1 or TRBD2 (5 bases each). Matching the DNA end better, TRBJ2-7 makes the J call doubtful. CDR1 MNHNS and CDR2 SASEGT come from the germline V gene. The CDR3 length is 15 residues. The chain's CDR3 is CASSGGTNSYNEQYF. As DNA, the CDR3 is TGTGCCAGCAGTGGGGGGACGAATTCCTACAATGAGCAGTACTTC.

The genes are TRBV3-1 and TRBJ2-2; 7 bases line up with TRBD2. This CDR3 comprises 16 residues. The germline V gene encodes CDR1 LGHDT and CDR2 YNNKEL (reference sequence). J was trimmed by 6 bases and V by 0 bases; bases with no gene match: 7. The CDR3 nucleotides are TGTGCCAGCAGCCAAGATATCGCGGGGGTCCCCGGGGAGCTGTTTTTT. Encoded protein: CASSQDIAGVPGELFF.

This clonotype occurred many times. V is TRBV6-1 and J is TRBJ1-1, with D hard to call. The germline gives CDR1 MNHNS, CDR2 SASEGT. The CDR3 is made up of 13 amino acids. V was clipped by 6 bases and J by 3 bases, with 11 bases between them. The CDR3 coding sequence is TGTGCCAGCAGCGACCTATGGGACACTGAAGCTTTCTTT. It yields the protein CASSDLWDTEAFF.

This clonotype was observed many times. J is TRBJ1-4 and V is TRBV2; D perhaps matches TRBD1 (6 bases). The CDR3 consists of 15 residues. Germline CDR1 SNHLY, CDR2 FYNNEI. With 7 bases removed from V and 2 bases from J, the gap between germline ends came to 14 bases. In nucleotides, the CDR3 is TGTGCCAGCAACAACAGGGTTGGTACTAATGAAAAACTGTTTTTT. Translated: CASNNRVGTNEKLFF.

The chain has TRBV12-3 or TRBV12-4 and TRBJ2-7; D is possibly TRBD1 (6 bases). V was clipped by 0 bases and J by 5 bases, with 17 bases between them. CDR3 length: 16 residues. This chain's CDR3 is CASSLARDTKWDEQYF. Here the CDR3 DNA reads TGTGCCAGCAGTTTAGCCCGGGACACTAAATGGGACGAGCAGTACTTC.

The chain carries TRBV19 and TRBJ1-3; a possible D gene is TRBD1 (6 bases). The germline V gene has CDR1 LNHDA and CDR2 SQIVND (reference sequence). The V gene lost 5 bases and the J gene lost 2 bases, with 13 bases spanning the gap. The CDR3 sequence is 15 residues long. The CDR3, as DNA: TGTGCCAGTAGTTCAACAGGGAGTGCTGGAAACACCATATATTTT. Its protein is CASSSTGSAGNTIYF. The entire variable domain, with the rest obtained from reference TRBV19 and TRBJ1-3, is as follows: DGGITQSPKYLFRKEGQNVTLSCEQNLNHDAMYWYRQDPGQGLRLIYYSQIVNDFQKGDIAEGYSVSREKKESFPLTVTSAQKNPTAFYLCASSSTGSAGNTIYFGEGSWLTVV.

To note about this clonotype: A much larger clonotype is one base distant, so this may be a read error. The rearrangement uses TRBV7-9 and TRBJ2-1; 8 bases are a match to TRBD2. Germline lookup yields CDR1 SEHNR and CDR2 FQNEAQ (reference sequence). V shed 7 bases and J 6 bases; nucleotides not matched to a gene: 8. The CDR3 is 14 amino acids. CDR3 amino acids: CASILSGGFNEQFF. CDR3 bases: TGTGCCAGCATCCTAAGCGGGGGTTTCAATGAGCAGTTCTTC.